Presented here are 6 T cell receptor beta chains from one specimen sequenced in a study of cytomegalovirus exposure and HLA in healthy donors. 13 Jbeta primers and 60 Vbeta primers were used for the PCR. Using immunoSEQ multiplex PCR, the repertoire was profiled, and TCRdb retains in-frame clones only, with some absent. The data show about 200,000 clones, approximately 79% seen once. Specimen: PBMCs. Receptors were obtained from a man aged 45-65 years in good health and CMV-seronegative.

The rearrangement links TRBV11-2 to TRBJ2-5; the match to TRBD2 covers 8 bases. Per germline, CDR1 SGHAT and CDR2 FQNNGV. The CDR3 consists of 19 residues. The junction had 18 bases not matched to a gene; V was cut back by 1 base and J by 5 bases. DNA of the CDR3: TGTGCCAGCAGCTTAGGGGTTAATTTCGGAGCGGGAGTAGAGGAGACCCAGTACTTC. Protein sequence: CASSLGVNFGAGVEETQYF.

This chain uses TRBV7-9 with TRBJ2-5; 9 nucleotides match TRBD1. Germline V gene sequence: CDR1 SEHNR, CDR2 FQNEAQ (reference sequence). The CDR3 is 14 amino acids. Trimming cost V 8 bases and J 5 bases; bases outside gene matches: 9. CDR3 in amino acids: CASALTGGAETQYF. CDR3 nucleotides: TGTGCCAGCGCCCTTACAGGGGGCGCGGAGACCCAGTACTTC.

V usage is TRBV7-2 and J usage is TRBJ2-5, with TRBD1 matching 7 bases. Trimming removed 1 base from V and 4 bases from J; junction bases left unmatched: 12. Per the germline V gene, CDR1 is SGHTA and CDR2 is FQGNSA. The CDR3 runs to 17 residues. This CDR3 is CASSLDSARGLGETQYF. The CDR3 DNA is TGTGCCAGCAGCTTAGACTCCGCAAGGGGGCTGGGAGAGACCCAGTACTTC.

CDR3 coding DNA: TGCGCCAGCACCCCACCTGGACTAGCGGGAGAATCGAACACCGGGGAGCTGTTTTTT. Its translation: CASTPPGLAGESNTGELFF. The chain couples TRBV5-1 to TRBJ2-2; TRBD2 matches 13 bases. The CDR3 runs 19 residues. J was trimmed by 0 bases and V by 6 bases; bases with no gene match: 11. CDR1 is SGHRS and CDR2 is YFSETQ in the germline V gene.

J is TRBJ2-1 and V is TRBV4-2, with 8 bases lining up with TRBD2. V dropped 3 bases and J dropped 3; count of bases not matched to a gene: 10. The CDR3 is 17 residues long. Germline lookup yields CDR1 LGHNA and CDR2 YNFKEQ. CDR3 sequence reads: CASSHLLSGSNYNEQFF. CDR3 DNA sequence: TGTGCCAGCAGCCACCTATTAAGCGGGAGTAACTACAATGAGCAGTTCTTC.

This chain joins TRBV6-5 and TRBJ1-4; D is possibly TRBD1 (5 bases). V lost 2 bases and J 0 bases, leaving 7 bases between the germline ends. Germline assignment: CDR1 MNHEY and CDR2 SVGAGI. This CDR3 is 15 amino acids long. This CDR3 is CASSYRGSTNEKLFF. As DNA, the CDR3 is TGTGCCAGCAGTTACAGGGGATCAACTAATGAAAAACTGTTTTTT.